This entry is about one TCR beta chain. Its antigen is not yet known. Per-base quality was not reported, and no clone a single base away is much larger than it. The data originate from a study of T-cell reconstitution after alpha-beta-depleted transplantation in children (dated by TCRdb to 2016 to 2018). Regarding the research as a whole: Using TCR repertoire profiling, the study quantitatively followed how T-cell immune reconstitution unfolded in children after TCRalphabeta/CD19-depleted allogeneic hematopoietic cell transplantation.

The meaning of the sample's treatment or condition label: allogeneic hematopoietic cell transplantation with graft depleted of TCRalphabeta T cells and CD19 B cells. The transplant recipients were children given TCRalphabeta/CD19-depleted allogeneic hematopoietic cell grafts. Ends trimmed: V by 5 bases, J by 0 bases; bases unmatched to a gene: 4. The CDR3 spans 16 residues, from the cysteine through the phenylalanine. Solely the CDR3 DNA is kept, with 48 bases framed from the first base. In the germline V gene (reference sequence), CDR1 corresponds to DFQATT and CDR2 to SNEGSKA. Library method: PCR. Sequencer: Illumina HiSeq 2500. Molecular barcoding was employed in the preparation of TCR libraries, with unique molecular identifiers being used to normalize TCRbeta repertoire quantification. TCRdb's own reprocessing of the public reads used fastp at Q25 and MiXCR and kept productive beta chains. CDR3 protein sequences are deduplicated, and each keeps its most common genes and DNA. The sample table shows about 580,000 distinct CDR3 sequences, and roughly 30% are seen once. The ten biggest clones cover 30% to 45% of the sample.

General study outcomes and caveats: In some patients, the high TCRbeta diversity seen at day 60 was put down to recipient T cells and intrathymic progenitors that had survived conditioning. Over the following months the frequencies of hyperexpanded clones went down, and after one year T-cell counts and TCRbeta diversity were mostly credited to newly produced T cells. Apparently early alphabetaT-cell count recovery about two months after transplant reportedly relied on only several hundred rapidly expanded clones derived from non-depleted graft cells.

Recombination connected TRBV20-1 to TRBJ2-6; a stretch of 10 junction bases matches TRBD1. The source of this sequence is a boy under two years old with Wiskott-Aldrich syndrome, due to receive a stem cell transplant. The sequenced sample was PBMCs, obtained before TCRalphabeta/CD19-depleted stem cell transplant. The CDR3 region has the sequence CSAGGQGPSGANVLTF. The DNA reads TGCAGTGCTGGGGGACAGGGGCCCTCTGGGGCCAACGTCCTGACTTTC.